Listed below are T cell receptor beta chains from one sample, sequenced in a study of Ad26.COV2.S vaccination and SARS-CoV-2 variants. Data came from immunoSEQ multiplex PCR; TCRdb stores just in-frame clones and leaves some out. The data contain almost 400,000 clones, approximately 89% of them singletons. Source: peripheral blood, taken in a trial of Ad26.COV2.S vaccine versus placebo. The receptors originated from a person aged 18-60 years who received the Ad26.COV2.S COVID-19 vaccine or a placebo. Both conserved end residues are part of each CDR3. Fields, in order: J gene, D gene, V gene, CDR3 DNA, CDR3 protein. The D gene is left open where the match is weak.

j_call: TRBJ1-6
d_call: TRBD1
v_call: TRBV18
cdr3_nt: TGTGCCAGCTCACCGGGGGACAGACATAATTCACCCCTCCACTTT
cdr3_aa: CASSPGDRHNSPLHF

j_call: TRBJ2-1
d_call: -
v_call: TRBV7-2
cdr3_nt: TGTGCCAGCAGCTTAGGAAATAGCGGAGGGGAGCAGTTCTTC
cdr3_aa: CASSLGNSGGEQFF

j_call: TRBJ1-3
d_call: TRBD1
v_call: TRBV3-1/TRBV3-2
cdr3_nt: TGTGCCAGCAGCCAAAGACAGGGTCCTGGAAACACCATATATTTT
cdr3_aa: CASSQRQGPGNTIYF

j_call: TRBJ2-5
d_call: TRBD1
v_call: TRBV28
cdr3_nt: TGTGCCAGCAGTGGACAGGGTAGGGAGACCCAGTACTTC
cdr3_aa: CASSGQGRETQYF

j_call: TRBJ2-7
d_call: TRBD1
v_call: TRBV5-1
cdr3_nt: TGCGCCAGCAGCGGGACAGGGGGCTACGAGCAGTACTTC
cdr3_aa: CASSGTGGYEQYF

j_call: TRBJ2-5
d_call: TRBD1
v_call: TRBV7-2
cdr3_nt: TGTGCCAGCAGCTTAGTCGGGACAGGGTACCAAGAGACCCAGTACTTC
cdr3_aa: CASSLVGTGYQETQYF

j_call: TRBJ2-1
d_call: -
v_call: TRBV11-3
cdr3_nt: TGTGCCAGCAGCTTAGAGCCCATGTATGAGCAGTTCTTC
cdr3_aa: CASSLEPMYEQFF

j_call: TRBJ2-5
d_call: -
v_call: TRBV20-1
cdr3_nt: TGCAGTTTCCCTAGGGGGGTAGCCCAGTACTTC
cdr3_aa: CSFPRGVAQYF

j_call: TRBJ1-6
d_call: -
v_call: TRBV7-8
cdr3_nt: TGTGCCAGCAGCCTTGCGGGGAATAATTCACCCCTCCACTTT
cdr3_aa: CASSLAGNNSPLHF

j_call: TRBJ2-7
d_call: TRBD1
v_call: TRBV29-1
cdr3_nt: TGCAGCGTAGCGCAGGGGGCTTTCAACTACGAGCAGTACTTC
cdr3_aa: CSVAQGAFNYEQYF

j_call: TRBJ2-2
d_call: TRBD1
v_call: TRBV10-2
cdr3_nt: TGCGCCAGCAGCGAGGGGGCTACGAACACCGGGGAGCTGTTTTTT
cdr3_aa: CASSEGATNTGELFF

j_call: TRBJ1-5
d_call: -
v_call: TRBV18
cdr3_nt: TGTGCCAGCCCATCCAATAGCAATCAGCCCCAGCATTTT
cdr3_aa: CASPSNSNQPQHF

j_call: TRBJ1-2
d_call: TRBD1
v_call: TRBV28
cdr3_nt: TGTGCCAGCAGTTTTACGCCGGGACAGGGTTCCTATGGCTACACCTTC
cdr3_aa: CASSFTPGQGSYGYTF

j_call: TRBJ2-3
d_call: -
v_call: TRBV28
cdr3_nt: TGTGCCAGCAGTTACGTCGGGAGTGGAGATACGCAGTATTTT
cdr3_aa: CASSYVGSGDTQYF

j_call: TRBJ2-7
d_call: -
v_call: TRBV3-1/TRBV3-2
cdr3_nt: TGTGCCAGCCGGGGCCCCTACGAGCAGTACTTC
cdr3_aa: CASRGPYEQYF

j_call: TRBJ2-3
d_call: TRBD2
v_call: TRBV28
cdr3_nt: TGTGCCAGCAGTTTACAAGCGGGAGGGTCGGATACGCAGTATTTT
cdr3_aa: CASSLQAGGSDTQYF

j_call: TRBJ1-6
d_call: -
v_call: TRBV21-1
cdr3_nt: TGTGCCAGCAGCAATCGGGGGACAGTAGATAATTCACCCCTCCACTTT
cdr3_aa: CASSNRGTVDNSPLHF

j_call: TRBJ2-2
d_call: TRBD1
v_call: TRBV28
cdr3_nt: TGTGCCAGCAGAGGACAGGGCGCCACCGGGGAGCTGTTTTTT
cdr3_aa: CASRGQGATGELFF

j_call: TRBJ1-2
d_call: -
v_call: TRBV7-9
cdr3_nt: TGTGCCAGCAGCTTAGCAGGGGTTGAGGGCATCTATGGCTACACCTTC
cdr3_aa: CASSLAGVEGIYGYTF

j_call: TRBJ1-2
d_call: -
v_call: TRBV19
cdr3_nt: TGTGCCAGCCTAGGAGGTTATGGCTACACCTTC
cdr3_aa: CASLGGYGYTF

j_call: TRBJ1-3
d_call: TRBD1
v_call: TRBV19
cdr3_nt: TGTGCCAGTGCGGGACAGGGGTCGCCTGGAAACACCATATATTTT
cdr3_aa: CASAGQGSPGNTIYF

j_call: TRBJ1-1
d_call: -
v_call: TRBV30
cdr3_nt: TGTGCCTGGACCCTTACGGGATGGACTGAAGCTTTCTTT
cdr3_aa: CAWTLTGWTEAFF